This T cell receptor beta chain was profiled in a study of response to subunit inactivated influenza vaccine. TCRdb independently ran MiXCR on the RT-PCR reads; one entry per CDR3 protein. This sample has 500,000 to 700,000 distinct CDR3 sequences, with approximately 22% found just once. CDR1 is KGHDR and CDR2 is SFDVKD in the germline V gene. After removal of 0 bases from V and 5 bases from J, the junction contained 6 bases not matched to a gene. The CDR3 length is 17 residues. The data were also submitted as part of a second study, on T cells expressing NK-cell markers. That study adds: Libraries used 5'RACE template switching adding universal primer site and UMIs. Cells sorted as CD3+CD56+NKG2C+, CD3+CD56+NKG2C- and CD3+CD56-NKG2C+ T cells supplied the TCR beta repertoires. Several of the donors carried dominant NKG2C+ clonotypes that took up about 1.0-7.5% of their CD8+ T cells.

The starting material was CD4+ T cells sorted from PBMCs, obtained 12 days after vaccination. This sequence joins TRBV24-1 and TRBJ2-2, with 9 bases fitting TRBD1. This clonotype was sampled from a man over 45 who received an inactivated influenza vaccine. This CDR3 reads CATSDLPSDRGTGELFF. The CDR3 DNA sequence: TGTGCCACCAGTGATTTGCCAAGCGACAGGGGGACCGGGGAGCTGTTTTTT.